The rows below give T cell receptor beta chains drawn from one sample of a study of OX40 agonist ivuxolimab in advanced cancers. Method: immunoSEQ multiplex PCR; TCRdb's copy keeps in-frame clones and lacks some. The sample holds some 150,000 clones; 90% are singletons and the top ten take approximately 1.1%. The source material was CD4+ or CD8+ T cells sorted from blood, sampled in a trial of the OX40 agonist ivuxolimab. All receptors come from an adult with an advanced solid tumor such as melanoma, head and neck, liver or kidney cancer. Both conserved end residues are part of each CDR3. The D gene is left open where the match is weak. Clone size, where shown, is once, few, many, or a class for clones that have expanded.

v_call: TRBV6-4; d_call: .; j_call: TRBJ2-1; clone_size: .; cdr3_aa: CASSVMSDNEQFF; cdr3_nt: TGTGCCAGCAGTGTTATGAGCGACAATGAGCAGTTCTTC
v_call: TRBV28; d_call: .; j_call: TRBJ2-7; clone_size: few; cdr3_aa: CASSGRIAQQQYF; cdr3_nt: TGTGCCAGCAGTGGGCGGATCGCTCAGCAACAGTACTTC
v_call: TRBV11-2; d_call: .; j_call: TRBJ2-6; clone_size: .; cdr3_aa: CASSPNRANVLTF; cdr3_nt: TGTGCCAGCAGCCCCAATCGGGCCAACGTCCTGACTTTC
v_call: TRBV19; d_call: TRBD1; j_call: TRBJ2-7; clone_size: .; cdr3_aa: CASSIDRQGAYEQYF; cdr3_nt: TGTGCCAGTAGTATAGATCGTCAGGGGGCCTACGAGCAGTACTTC
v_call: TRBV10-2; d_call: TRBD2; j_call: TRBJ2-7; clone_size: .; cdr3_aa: CASTLAGEGGEQYF; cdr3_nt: TGCGCCAGCACCTTAGCGGGAGAAGGTGGCGAGCAGTACTTC
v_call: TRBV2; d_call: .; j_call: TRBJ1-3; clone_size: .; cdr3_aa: CASRRLQGNTIYF; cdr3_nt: TGTGCCAGCAGACGTTTGCAGGGAAACACCATATATTTT
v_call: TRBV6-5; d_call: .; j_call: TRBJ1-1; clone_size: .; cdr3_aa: CASSALQGFAEAFF; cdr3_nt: TGTGCCAGCAGTGCCCTACAGGGTTTCGCTGAAGCTTTCTTT
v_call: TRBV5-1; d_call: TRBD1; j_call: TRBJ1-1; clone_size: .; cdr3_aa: CASSSGQGTWNTEAFF; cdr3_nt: TGCGCCAGCAGTTCTGGACAGGGAACATGGAACACTGAAGCTTTCTTT
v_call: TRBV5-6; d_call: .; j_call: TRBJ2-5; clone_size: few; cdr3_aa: CASSFSGSEETQYF; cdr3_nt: TGTGCCAGCAGCTTTTCCGGGTCCGAGGAGACCCAGTACTTC
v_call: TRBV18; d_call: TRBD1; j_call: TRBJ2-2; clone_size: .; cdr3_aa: CASSPLGDRGTGELFF; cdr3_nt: TGTGCCAGCTCACCACTTGGGGACAGGGGCACCGGGGAGCTGTTTTTT
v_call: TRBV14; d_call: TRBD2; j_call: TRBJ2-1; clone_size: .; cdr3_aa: CAILGGAKYNEQFF; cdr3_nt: TGTGCCATCCTCGGGGGGGCTAAATACAATGAGCAGTTCTTC
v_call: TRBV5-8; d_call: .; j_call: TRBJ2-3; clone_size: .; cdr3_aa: CASSLAVRAVTQYF; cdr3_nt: TGTGCCAGCAGCTTGGCCGTCAGGGCAGTTACGCAGTATTTT
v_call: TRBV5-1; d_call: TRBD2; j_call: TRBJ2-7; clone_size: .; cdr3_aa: CASSLGARTRGSYEQYF; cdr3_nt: TGCGCCAGCAGCTTGGGGGCCCGGACTAGGGGTTCCTACGAGCAGTACTTC
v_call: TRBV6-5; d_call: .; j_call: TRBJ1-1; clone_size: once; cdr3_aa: CASSNRQALNTEAFF; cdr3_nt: TGTGCCAGCAGTAACCGACAGGCCCTAAACACTGAAGCTTTCTTT
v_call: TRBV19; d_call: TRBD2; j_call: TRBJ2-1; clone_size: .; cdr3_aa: CASSLGLAGERLYNEQFF; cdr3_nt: TGTGCCAGTAGTCTGGGACTAGCGGGAGAGCGTTTGTACAATGAGCAGTTCTTC
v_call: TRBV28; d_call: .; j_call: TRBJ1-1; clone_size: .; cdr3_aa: CASSFGQATEAFF; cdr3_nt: TGTGCCAGCAGTTTCGGGCAGGCCACTGAAGCTTTCTTT